Each of the 21 T cell receptor beta chains below was sequenced from the same sample in a study of OX40 agonist ivuxolimab in advanced cancers. Only in-frame clones appear in the TCRdb table, and some are missing; sequencing was by immunoSEQ multiplex PCR. The data contain over 75,000 clones, 92% of them singletons. Source: CD4+ or CD8+ T cells sorted from blood, taken in a trial of the OX40 agonist ivuxolimab. The receptor set was obtained from an adult with an advanced solid tumor such as melanoma, head and neck, liver or kidney cancer.

CDR3 protein: CASSTGAPQQFF. The DNA of the CDR3 is TGTGCCAGCAGCACCGGGGCCCCGCAGCAGTTCTTC. The chain recombines TRBV9 with TRBJ2-1, with D perhaps given as TRBD1 or TRBD2 (5 bases each). The CDR3 runs to 12 residues. Germline lookup yields CDR1 SGDLS and CDR2 YYNGEE. V lost 4 bases to trimming and J lost 11 bases, with 13 bases between them.

This chain connects TRBV6-6 to TRBJ2-7; D is tentatively TRBD1 or TRBD2 (5 bases each). Trimming cost V 7 bases and J 6 bases, with 19 bases left between them. This CDR3 contains 14 residues. CDR1 is MNHNY, CDR2 SVGAGI, per germline (reference sequence). The CDR3 DNA sequence: TGTGCCAGCACCCCCGGGACGGCCGCTTTCGAGCAGTACTTC. The encoded protein is CASTPGTAAFEQYF.

This chain joins TRBV4-3 and TRBJ2-3; 9 bases map to TRBD2. V lost 1 base, J lost 4 bases, and 9 bases stayed unmatched. The CDR3 totals 17 residues. Germline values: CDR1 LGHNA, CDR2 YSLEER. The chain's CDR3 is CASSQAVAGAPSDTQYF. DNA for the CDR3: TGCGCCAGCAGCCAAGCTGTAGCGGGAGCCCCTTCAGATACGCAGTATTTT.

DNA for the CDR3: TGCGCCAGCAGCTTGGAGGTAGCTGGGGAGCTGTTTTTT. This codes for CASSLEVAGELFF. The chain recombines TRBV5-1 with TRBJ2-2; D ambiguous. CDR3 length: 13 residues. V lost 0 bases to trimming and J lost 8 bases, with 8 bases between them. Germline-derived CDR1 and CDR2 are SGHRS and YFSETQ.

The chain recombines TRBV5-6 with TRBJ2-7; TRBD2 matches 16 bases. Germline values: CDR1 SGHDT, CDR2 YYEEEE. There are 19 residues in the CDR3. J lost 7 bases, V lost 5 bases, and 18 bases had no gene match. As DNA, the CDR3 is TGTGCCAGCAGGGGGATTGGATGGGGACTAGCGGGAGGGCCGGAGGAGCAGTACTTC. Translation: CASRGIGWGLAGGPEEQYF.

This chain links TRBV7-6 with TRBJ2-3, with TRBD2 identical over 9 bases. Germline V gene sequence: CDR1 SGHVS, CDR2 FNYEAQ. This CDR3 contains 15 residues. The ends lost 6 bases at V and 1 base at J; junction bases unmatched: 5. The CDR3 region is CASSSKREGTDTQYF. The CDR3 coding sequence is TGTGCCAGCAGTAGCAAGCGGGAGGGCACAGATACGCAGTATTTT.

This clone was seen a handful of times. The chain uses TRBV19 and TRBJ2-2, with TRBD2 as a possible D gene (6 bases). Trimming took 4 bases from V and 4 from J, leaving 10 bases between them. This CDR3 is built from 14 residues. CDR1 and CDR2 from the germline V gene are LNHDA and SQIVND (reference sequence). The CDR3 DNA reads TGTGCCAGTAGTAGGGGGACTGCCACCGGGGAGCTGTTTTTT. This encodes CASSRGTATGELFF.

This sequence joins TRBV6-5 and TRBJ2-5; D remains ambiguous. Trimming left V 6 bases short and J 5 bases short, with 7 bases between. The CDR3 contains 11 residues. Germline V gene sequence: CDR1 MNHEY, CDR2 SVGAGI. CDR3 residues: CASRTWETQYF. The CDR3 coding sequence is TGTGCCAGCAGGACCTGGGAGACCCAGTACTTC.

CDR3 protein: CASSCTDTQYF. DNA for the CDR3: TGTGCCAGCAGTTGCACAGATACGCAGTATTTT. This rearrangement joins TRBV6-6 to TRBJ2-3; unclear D gene. V lost 4 bases, J lost 1 base, and 0 bases lay in between. This CDR3 has 11 amino acids. The germline gives CDR1 MNHNY, CDR2 SVGAGI (reference sequence).

The V gene is TRBV7-2, the J gene TRBJ2-4; 9 bases align to TRBD1. Germline V lookup: CDR1 SGHTA, CDR2 FQGNSA. Trimming cost V 5 bases and J 1 base; bases outside gene matches: 6. The CDR3 loop spans 16 amino acids. CDR3: CASSPGTGLAKNIQYF. The CDR3 nucleotides read TGTGCCAGCAGCCCGGGGACAGGGCTCGCCAAAAACATTCAGTACTTC.

CDR3 loop: CASSLYKGMNTEAFF. In DNA, the CDR3 is TGTGCCAGCAGCTTGTACAAGGGAATGAACACTGAAGCTTTCTTT. This chain connects TRBV5-4 to TRBJ1-1; no clear D. The CDR3 is 15 residues long. Per the germline V gene, CDR1 is SGHNT and CDR2 is YYREEE (reference sequence). V dropped 1 base and J dropped 0 bases, with 10 bases sitting between them.

This rearrangement joins TRBV6-5 to TRBJ1-2; D not resolved. The CDR3 sequence is 15 residues long. Trimming cost V 7 bases and J 0 bases, with 15 bases left between them. Per germline, CDR1 MNHEY and CDR2 SVGAGI. This chain's CDR3 is CASTLFRNSNYGYTF. CDR3 DNA: TGTGCCAGCACTCTATTCAGGAATTCTAACTATGGCTACACCTTC.

V is TRBV7-3 and J is TRBJ2-7; 14 nucleotides match TRBD2. The CDR3 covers 18 residues. Per germline, CDR1 SGHTA and CDR2 FQGTGA. V was clipped by 5 bases and J by 3 bases; unmatched bases: 12. CDR3 nucleotides: TGTGCCAGCAGCCTGAGGGCAGGAGGGACTAGCGGGAGCTACGAGCAGTACTTC. Amino acid sequence: CASSLRAGGTSGSYEQYF.

The V gene is TRBV6-5, the J gene TRBJ2-7; possibly TRBD1 for D (6 bases). The CDR3 consists of 14 residues. V lost 4 bases and J lost 1, with 11 bases in between. Germline V gene sequence: CDR1 MNHEY, CDR2 SVGAGI. The CDR3 loop reads CASSSYRESYEQYF. The CDR3 DNA follows: TGTGCCAGCAGTTCATACAGGGAATCCTACGAGCAGTACTTC.

The rearrangement links TRBV5-1 to TRBJ2-5, with 11 bases lining up with TRBD2. Germline CDR1 reads SGHRS; CDR2 reads YFSETQ. The J segment lost 4 bases and the V segment lost 1 base, leaving 6 bases of the junction unmatched. This CDR3 comprises 16 residues. The CDR3 here is CASSLPLAGGRETQYF. The DNA of the CDR3 is TGCGCCAGCAGCTTGCCGCTAGCGGGAGGAAGAGAGACCCAGTACTTC.

This clone was seen a handful of times. The chain is built from TRBV19 and TRBJ2-7; D is uncertain. The V end lost 8 bases, the J end lost 2 bases, and 7 bases lay between the germline ends. The CDR3 spans 11 residues. Germline V lookup: CDR1 LNHDA, CDR2 SQIVND (reference sequence). CDR3 region: CASSIPYEQYF. In DNA, the CDR3 is TGTGCCAGTTCGATCCCCTACGAGCAGTACTTC.

The rearrangement uses TRBV29-1 and TRBJ2-3, with 8 nucleotides matching TRBD2. The V gene's germline CDR1 is SQVTM and CDR2 ANQGSEA. The V gene end was trimmed by 6 bases and the J gene end by 0 bases; junction bases not matched to a gene: 5. This CDR3 spans 14 amino acids. Written as DNA, the CDR3 is TGCAGCGTCCTTAGCGGGGCGAGCACAGATACGCAGTATTTT. Translated: CSVLSGASTDTQYF.

The rearrangement joins TRBV6-1 to TRBJ2-5, with 11 positions matching TRBD2. The CDR3 spans 17 residues. Germline V gene data show CDR1 as MNHNS and CDR2 as SASEGT. J gave up 0 bases and V 1 base, and 4 bases lay outside the gene matches. CDR3 nucleotides: TGTGCCAGCAGTGAAGGTTCTAGCGGGAGGTACCAAGAGACCCAGTACTTC. Amino acids: CASSEGSSGRYQETQYF.

A single count supports this clone. J is TRBJ2-3 and V is TRBV5-4; 12 bases line up with TRBD2. The CDR3 has 16 residues. CDR1 is SGHNT, CDR2 YYREEE, per germline (reference sequence). With 1 base clipped from V and 3 bases from J, the junction kept 3 bases outside the gene matches. The CDR3 region is CASSLWLAGGTDTQYF. CDR3 bases: TGTGCCAGCAGCTTGTGGCTAGCGGGAGGGACAGATACGCAGTATTTT.

This clone was observed once. The rearrangement joins TRBV27 to TRBJ1-1; 10 positions match TRBD1. With 4 bases clipped from V and 1 base from J, the junction kept 0 bases outside the gene matches. Germline V lookup: CDR1 MNHEY, CDR2 SMNVEV (reference sequence). The CDR3 is 14 amino acids. The CDR3 loop reads CASSWTGGNTEAFF. The CDR3 coding sequence is TGTGCCAGCAGTTGGACAGGGGGGAACACTGAAGCTTTCTTT.

The chain carries TRBV2 and TRBJ2-3; perhaps TRBD2 as D (6 bases). Germline V lookup: CDR1 SNHLY, CDR2 FYNNEI. The CDR3 extends over 14 amino acids. Trimming pared 8 bases from V and 6 bases from J, leaving 18 bases between. CDR3 in DNA: TGTGCCAGCGGGCTAGTGGGGGGATCGGATACGCAGTATTTT. Translating gives CASGLVGGSDTQYF.